The next 29 T cell receptor beta chains were all read from a single sample in a study of cytomegalovirus exposure and HLA in healthy donors (dated by TCRdb to about 2017). The method behind the library was the immunoSEQ multiplex PCR assay. For the multiplex PCR, a mixture combining 60 forward primers for TCR Vbeta segments and 13 reverse primers for TCR Jbeta segments was used. The immuneACCESS repertoire file appears here via TCRdb, limited to in-frame rearrangements. These files lack a portion of the clones; in checked studies, under half of the deficit traces to unresolved V genes, and the cause of the others is not known. The sample table lists approximately 170,000 clones, approximately 72% of them with a count of one. The top ten clones comprise approximately 1.5% of the sample. The sequenced sample was PBMCs. Receptors were obtained from a man aged 50-60 years in good health and CMV-seronegative.

The J gene is TRBJ2-3, the V gene TRBV5-1, with D hard to call. V lost 2 bases and J 2 bases, leaving 6 bases between the germline ends. Germline V gives CDR1 SGHRS, CDR2 YFSETQ. This CDR3 region has 13 residues. The CDR3 protein is CASSLDNTDTQYF. CDR3 bases: TGCGCCAGCAGCTTAGACAACACAGATACGCAGTATTTT.

This clone has only a few counts. CDR3 nucleotides: TGTGCCAGCAGCTTAGTCCCAGGGGGCCGGGAGACCCAGTACTTC. It encodes CASSLVPGGRETQYF. The genes are TRBV7-2 and TRBJ2-5; TRBD1 matches 8 bases. V trimming: 1 base; J trimming: 5 bases; junction bases outside the gene matches: 6. Germline assignment: CDR1 SGHTA and CDR2 FQGNSA. CDR3 length equals 15 residues.

This clone appeared a few times. The V gene is TRBV2, the J gene TRBJ1-1, with a tentative D call TRBD1 (5 bases). CDR3 size: 19 residues. Germline values: CDR1 SNHLY, CDR2 FYNNEI. The ends were cut back, 7 bases at V and 0 bases at J, with 27 bases in the middle. CDR3 sequence (DNA): TGTGCCAGCACCATCGAGCGCGCGGGGCGGATGGCCATGAACACTGAAGCTTTCTTT. This gives the protein CASTIERAGRMAMNTEAFF. The full variable domain, in which reference TRBV2 and TRBJ1-1 provide the parts outside the CDR3, is EPEVTQTPSHQVTQMGQEVILRCVPISNHLYFYWYRQILGQKVEFLVSFYNNEISEKSEIFDDQFSVERPDGSNFTLKIRSTKLEDSAMYFCASTIERAGRMAMNTEAFFGQGTRLTVV.

J is TRBJ2-5 and V is TRBV29-1; no clear D gene. Deletions cut 4 bases from V and 1 base from J, with 13 bases between. This CDR3 comprises 14 residues. Germline CDR1 reads SQVTM; CDR2 reads ANQGSEA. The DNA for the CDR3 is TGCAGCGTTGTGGGCCGATCCGCCCAAGAGACCCAGTACTTC. The encoded protein is CSVVGRSAQETQYF.

The chain joins TRBV27 to TRBJ2-2; TRBD1 matches 7 bases. V was pared by 7 bases and J by 5 bases, with 7 bases of the junction left unmatched. From germline, CDR1 is MNHEY and CDR2 SMNVEV (reference sequence). The CDR3 spans 14 residues. The CDR3 sequence: CASIQTGWTGELFF. CDR3 sequence (DNA): TGTGCCAGCATCCAGACAGGGTGGACCGGGGAGCTGTTTTTT.

In this sample, this clone turned up once. This sample includes further DNA sequences coding for the same CDR3. CDR3 coding DNA: TGTGCCAGCAGCTCAGGACAGTTGAACACTGAAGCTTTCTTT. Its translation is CASSSGQLNTEAFF. This sequence joins TRBV7-9 and TRBJ1-1, with D perhaps matching TRBD1 (6 bases). CDR1 SEHNR and CDR2 FQNEAQ come from the germline V gene (reference sequence). This CDR3 is built from 14 residues. V was trimmed by 4 bases and J by 0 bases, leaving 9 bases between them. Filled out from reference TRBV7-9 and TRBJ1-1, the complete variable domain reads DTGVSQNPRHKITKRGQNVTFRCDPISEHNRLYWYRQTLGQGPEFLTYFQNEAQLEKSRLLSDRFSAERPKGSFSTLEIQRTEQGDSAMYLCASSSGQLNTEAFFGQGTRLTVV.

The CDR3 DNA is TGCGCCAGCAGCCCCCAGGGCGGGGGGCTCTACGAGCAGTACTTC. Amino acid sequence: CASSPQGGGLYEQYF. The V call is TRBV5-1, the J call TRBJ2-7; 8 positions agree with TRBD2. The germline V gene encodes CDR1 SGHRS and CDR2 YFSETQ. The CDR3 is 15 amino acids. Trimming cost V 4 bases and J 3 bases; bases outside gene matches: 9.

CDR3 DNA: TGTGCCAGCAGTCCGTGGACAGGGGGAGTCTATGGCTACACCTTC. The encoded protein is CASSPWTGGVYGYTF. The chain combines TRBV27 with TRBJ1-2, with 10 bases identical to TRBD1. Germline lookup yields CDR1 MNHEY and CDR2 SMNVEV (reference sequence). The CDR3 totals 15 residues. After removal of 5 bases from V and 4 bases from J, the junction contained 7 bases not matched to a gene.

The V gene is TRBV6-1, the J gene TRBJ2-7, with TRBD1 matching 8 bases. The CDR3 is 14 amino acids. Trimming cost V 7 bases and J 5 bases; bases outside gene matches: 10. Germline V gene data show CDR1 as MNHNS and CDR2 as SASEGT. The CDR3 sequence: CASTPTGVEHEQYF. The CDR3 DNA follows: TGTGCCAGCACGCCGACAGGGGTAGAACACGAGCAGTACTTC.

V gene TRBV5-1 combines with J gene TRBJ1-5; D is uncertain. V was trimmed by 5 bases and J by 2 bases, leaving 8 bases between them. CDR3 length: 13 residues. Germline CDR1 is SGHRS and CDR2 is YFSETQ. CDR3 sequence: CASSGERNQPQHF. The CDR3 DNA follows: TGCGCCAGCAGTGGTGAGCGCAATCAGCCCCAGCATTTT.

This clone was seen a few times. V is TRBV28 and J is TRBJ2-2; D is uncertain. Between the trimmed V and J ends, which lost 5 bases and 0 bases, there was a span of 16 bases. This CDR3 has 17 residues. Germline lookup yields CDR1 MDHEN and CDR2 SYDVKM. The CDR3 sequence is CASSPRPAGSNTGELFF. The CDR3 DNA reads as TGTGCCAGCAGTCCACGCCCGGCAGGTTCGAACACCGGGGAGCTGTTTTTT.

CDR3 bases: TGTGCCAGCAGTCCCACCGGGACAGCCAACACTGAAGCTTTCTTT. Its translation: CASSPTGTANTEAFF. The J gene is TRBJ1-1, the V gene TRBV28; 7 nucleotides match TRBD1. The CDR3 length is 15 residues. Germline trimming cut 5 bases from V and 2 bases from J; bases unmatched to any gene: 8. CDR1 MDHEN and CDR2 SYDVKM come from the germline V gene.

This clone was recorded once. This chain links TRBV7-2 with TRBJ1-2; D possibly corresponds to TRBD1 (5 bases). Germline CDR1 SGHTA, CDR2 FQGNSA. This CDR3 has 15 amino acids. Trimming cost V 1 base and J 1 base, with 10 bases left between them. Here the CDR3 reads CASSLVLGGNYGYTF. As DNA, the CDR3 is TGTGCCAGCAGCTTAGTCCTGGGGGGTAACTATGGCTACACCTTC. Drawing the rest from reference TRBV7-2 and TRBJ1-2, the complete variable domain is GAGVSQSPSNKVTEKGKDVELRCDPISGHTALYWYRQSLGQGLEFLIYFQGNSAPDKSGLPSDRFSAERTGGSVSTLTIQRTQQEDSAVYLCASSLVLGGNYGYTFGSGTRLTVV.

This chain connects TRBV14 to TRBJ1-5; 7 bases agree with TRBD1. The CDR3 totals 15 residues. From germline, CDR1 is SGHDN and CDR2 FVKESK. The junction had 6 bases not matched to a gene; V was cut back by 7 bases and J by 0 bases. Written as DNA, the CDR3 is TGTGCCAGCACCATCAGGGGGTTTAGCAATCAGCCCCAGCATTTT. As protein: CASTIRGFSNQPQHF. The complete variable domain, with remaining parts taken from reference TRBV14 and TRBJ1-5, reads EAGVTQFPSHSVIEKGQTVTLRCDPISGHDNLYWYRRVMGKEIKFLLHFVKESKQDESGMPNNRFLAERTGGTYSTLKVQPAELEDSGVYFCASTIRGFSNQPQHFGDGTRLSIL.

The rearrangement links TRBV9 to TRBJ2-1, with D perhaps matching TRBD2 (5 bases). V was cut by 6 bases and J by 7 bases, with 23 bases left in between. The CDR3 runs 16 residues. Germline V gene data show CDR1 as SGDLS and CDR2 as YYNGEE. CDR3 DNA sequence: TGTGCCAGCACCCCGGGGTACTCAACGTTTGTTAATGAGCAGTTCTTC. Encoded protein: CASTPGYSTFVNEQFF.

The chain links TRBV10-3 to TRBJ2-3; 9 bases fit TRBD1. V lost 2 bases and J lost 2; bases outside the gene matches: 11. CDR3 length: 18 amino acids. Germline V lookup: CDR1 ENHRY, CDR2 SYGVKD. The CDR3: CAISEARGDRVFTDTQYF. CDR3 coding DNA: TGTGCCATCAGTGAGGCCCGAGGGGACAGGGTGTTCACAGATACGCAGTATTTT.

The rearrangement uses TRBV4-1 and TRBJ1-2; possible D gene TRBD1, 6 bases. CDR3 size: 15 residues. Germline CDR1 is MGHRA and CDR2 is YSYEKL. V lost 2 bases to trimming and J lost 0 bases, with 10 bases between them. CDR3 DNA: TGCGCCAGCAGCCAAACCGGGACAACTAACTATGGCTACACCTTC. Protein product: CASSQTGTTNYGYTF.

In its sample, this clone was seen once. This sequence joins TRBV5-4 and TRBJ1-3; tentatively, D is TRBD1 (6 bases). With 10 bases removed from V and 4 bases from J, the gap between germline ends came to 12 bases. Germline V gives CDR1 SGHNT, CDR2 YYREEE (reference sequence). The CDR3 totals 12 residues. The CDR3 DNA is TGTGCCGCGGGGGCCGAGGGAAACACCATATATTTT. This encodes CAAGAEGNTIYF.

This clone showed up many times. The V and J genes are TRBV25-1 and TRBJ1-1; D is undetermined. The germline V and J ends were trimmed by 4 bases and 7 bases, with 13 bases remaining between them. This CDR3 comprises 13 residues. Germline CDR1 is MGHDK and CDR2 is SYGVNS. In DNA form, the CDR3 reads TGTGCCAGCAGTGGGCAGATACCCAGTGAAGCTTTCTTT. Translating gives CASSGQIPSEAFF.

The chain has TRBV5-1 and TRBJ1-2; 8 nucleotides align to TRBD1. Trimming at V came to 4 bases and at J to 2 bases, leaving 28 bases not matched to a gene. This CDR3 has 22 amino acids. Germline CDR1 is SGHRS and CDR2 is YFSETQ. The CDR3 is CASSPHWAGTGYTLPLNYGYTF. The CDR3 DNA reads as TGCGCCAGCAGCCCCCACTGGGCCGGGACAGGTTATACCTTGCCTTTAAACTATGGCTACACCTTC.

The chain carries TRBV7-2 and TRBJ1-1; no clear D gene. V gave up 4 bases and J gave up 0 bases, with 9 bases separating them. The CDR3 has 14 residues. Germline V CDR1 and CDR2: SGHTA, FQGNSA. For the CDR3, the DNA is TGTGCCAGCAGCTCGGAGATCCTGAACACTGAAGCTTTCTTT. As protein: CASSSEILNTEAFF. Filled out from reference TRBV7-2 and TRBJ1-1, the complete variable domain reads GAGVSQSPSNKVTEKGKDVELRCDPISGHTALYWYRQSLGQGLEFLIYFQGNSAPDKSGLPSDRFSAERTGGSVSTLTIQRTQQEDSAVYLCASSSEILNTEAFFGQGTRLTVV.

This clone was counted between two and nine times. The V and J genes are TRBV2 and TRBJ1-6, with D perhaps matching TRBD1 (6 bases). The CDR3 loop spans 14 amino acids. V dropped 4 bases and J dropped 6 bases, with 10 bases sitting between them. Germline-derived CDR1 and CDR2 are SNHLY and FYNNEI. This chain's CDR3 is CASSGDTTNSPLHF. CDR3 bases: TGTGCCAGCAGTGGGGACACGACTAATTCACCCCTCCACTTT.

This clone came up a few times. The chain combines TRBV5-4 with TRBJ2-7; 8 nucleotides agree with TRBD1. Germline CDR1 SGHNT, CDR2 YYREEE (reference sequence). Unmatched junction bases numbered 3, after V lost 0 bases and J lost 4 bases. CDR3 length: 14 residues. CDR3 nucleotide sequence: TGTGCCAGCAGCTTGGCGGACAGGGTGTACGAGCAGTACTTC. Amino acids: CASSLADRVYEQYF.

Written as DNA, the CDR3 is TGTGCCAGCAGTGAACCCGCAACTAATGAAAAACTGTTTTTT. Translating it yields CASSEPATNEKLFF. The rearrangement uses TRBV25-1 and TRBJ1-4; D ambiguous. Germline lookup yields CDR1 MGHDK and CDR2 SYGVNS. V was shortened by 2 bases and J by 0 bases, with 4 bases between the two germline ends. The CDR3 has 14 residues.

This sequence joins TRBV5-1 and TRBJ2-1; TRBD2 is a possible D gene (7 bases). The CDR3 has 15 residues. Trimming left V 4 bases short and J 0 bases short, with 11 bases between. The V gene's germline CDR1 is SGHRS and CDR2 YFSETQ. In DNA form, the CDR3 reads TGCGCCAGCAGCCGGGGGGCCCTCTCCTACAATGAGCAGTTCTTC. Its protein is CASSRGALSYNEQFF.

The chain is built from TRBV5-1 and TRBJ1-2, with no clear D. The V end was cut by 4 bases, the J end by 2 bases, with 12 bases between. Germline V gene data show CDR1 as SGHRS and CDR2 as YFSETQ. The length of the CDR3 is 14 residues. This CDR3 is CASSDTAGNYGYTF. In DNA, the CDR3 is TGCGCCAGCAGCGATACAGCCGGCAACTATGGCTACACCTTC.

CDR3 protein: CASSLAPRSQPQHF. DNA of the CDR3: TGTGCCAGCAGCTTAGCGCCTCGAAGCCAGCCCCAGCATTTT. The chain recombines TRBV7-2 with TRBJ1-5; D unresolved. The CDR3 is 14 residues long. Germline V CDR1 and CDR2: SGHTA, FQGNSA. V was shortened by 0 bases and J by 7 bases, with 10 bases between the two germline ends.

The rearrangement uses TRBV15 and TRBJ1-1, with D hard to call. CDR1 is LNHNV, CDR2 YYDKDF, per germline (reference sequence). The CDR3 is made up of 14 amino acids. V was shortened by 4 bases and J by 3 bases, with 12 bases between the two germline ends. For the CDR3, the DNA is TGTGCCACCAGCAACCAGCGGGGTTACACTGAAGCTTTCTTT. This encodes CATSNQRGYTEAFF.

The CDR3 reads CASSLGTGHFSTDTQYF. The CDR3 bases are TGTGCCAGCAGCTTAGGAACTGGACACTTTAGCACAGATACGCAGTATTTT. The V and J genes are TRBV7-9 and TRBJ2-3, with D possibly matching TRBD1 (5 bases). The V end lost 1 base, the J end lost 0 bases, and 14 bases lay between the germline ends. This CDR3 contains 17 residues. Germline loops: CDR1 SEHNR, CDR2 FQNEAQ (reference sequence).